The T cell receptor beta chain described here comes from a study of human T cells and chemical hapten exposure. At the level of the study: Mainly, slight library volume differences in the pool made TCR yields vary.

CDR3 length equals 12 residues. From germline, CDR1 is MNHEY and CDR2 SMNVEV (reference sequence). Trimming removed 2 bases at V and 8 bases at J, with 9 bases between. Unique molecular identifiers were linked by the library to individual cDNA molecules. TCRdb called the RACE reads again in MiXCR, with one record for every CDR3 protein. Among 370,000 or so distinct CDR3 sequences listed, roughly 4.8% were seen once. This clonotype was counted only a few times. Its antigen remains unidentified. The time point was: patch test 1, 2 weeks after DPC sensitization. Treatment reported: therapeutic diphenylcyclopropenone sensitization with weekly scalp DPC. Patches went on only after blood had been drawn each time. The study, taken as a whole, reports: After DPC sensitization, TCRs above 1 in 1000 frequency showed no change.

V and J are TRBV27 and TRBJ1-2, with D hard to call. The material sequenced was whole blood, taken in connection with sensitization to the hapten diphenylcyclopropenone (DPC). The receptor was derived from a woman between 50 and 59 years old with alopecia areata. Some clones in this sample may be carry-over from other donors' samples. In DNA form, the CDR3 reads TGTGCCAGCAGTTTAAGTGGTCAAGGCTACACCTTC. Translation: CASSLSGQGYTF.